The 10 T cell receptor beta chains below were found in one sample sequenced in a study of T cell changes during pregnancy in multiple sclerosis. Sequencing was performed with immunoSEQ multiplex PCR; in TCRdb, only in-frame clones are kept and a portion is missing. The sample lists over 55,000 clones; about 88% were seen once. Sequencing was performed on peripheral blood, taken in the first trimester of pregnancy. These receptors were collected from a female donor with multiple sclerosis, enrolled in a pregnancy study.

This sequence joins TRBV2 and TRBJ1-3, with 9 bases aligning to TRBD1. Looked up from germline, CDR1 is SNHLY and CDR2 is FYNNEI. The trim removed 6 bases at V and 2 bases at J, leaving 11 bases unmatched. The CDR3 contains 17 residues. DNA for the CDR3: TGTGCCAGCAGCGAGACAGGGGGGGTGGGAGCTGGAAACACCATATATTTT. This gives the protein CASSETGGVGAGNTIYF.

This clone was recorded a few times. V and J are TRBV7-9 and TRBJ1-2, with 11 positions matching TRBD1. CDR3 length: 15 residues. J was trimmed by 8 bases and V by 1 base; bases with no gene match: 6. Germline V lookup: CDR1 SEHNR, CDR2 FQNEAQ (reference sequence). The CDR3 DNA reads TGTGCCAGCAGCTTAGAGGACAGGGGGCTTAGGGGCTACACCTTC. Its protein is CASSLEDRGLRGYTF.

This chain links TRBV7-2 with TRBJ1-2; no reliable D call. Germline loops: CDR1 SGHTA, CDR2 FQGNSA. The CDR3 covers 12 residues. V was trimmed by 1 base and J by 6 bases, leaving 6 bases between them. The CDR3 DNA is TGTGCCAGCAGCTTAGTAGTAGATGGCTACACCTTC. Protein: CASSLVVDGYTF.

This chain joins TRBV15 and TRBJ1-2; no definite D call. V shed 0 bases and J shed 4 bases, with 15 bases lying between them. The CDR3 runs to 16 residues. Looked up from germline, CDR1 is LNHNV and CDR2 is YYDKDF (reference sequence). This chain's CDR3 is CATSRDSNPAGYGYTF. As DNA, the CDR3 is TGTGCCACCAGCAGAGATTCTAATCCTGCGGGCTATGGCTACACCTTC.

Here the CDR3 reads CASSSTDRQETQYF. The CDR3 DNA is TGCGCCAGCAGCTCAACTGACAGACAAGAGACCCAGTACTTC. This chain joins TRBV5-1 and TRBJ2-5, with D possibly TRBD1 on 5 matching bases. Trimming cost V 3 bases and J 2 bases, with 11 bases left between them. The germline V gene encodes CDR1 SGHRS and CDR2 YFSETQ. The CDR3 totals 14 residues. The full variable domain, in which reference TRBV5-1 and TRBJ2-5 provide the parts outside the CDR3, is KAGVTQTPRYLIKTRGQQVTLSCSPISGHRSVSWYQQTPGQGLQFLFEYFSETQRNKGNFPGRFSGRQFSNSRSEMNVSTLELGDSALYLCASSSTDRQETQYFGPGTRLLVL.

The CDR3 nucleotides are TGTGCCAGCAGTTTAGGAGGGGAGCGCGGCTATGGCTACACCTTC. Residues: CASSLGGERGYGYTF. The genes are TRBV28 and TRBJ1-2; D might be TRBD1 (5 bases). V was clipped by 2 bases and J by 4 bases, with 14 bases between them. This CDR3 contains 15 residues. Germline V gene sequence: CDR1 MDHEN, CDR2 SYDVKM.

This clone was counted a single time. The gene calls are TRBV6-4 and TRBJ1-1; TRBD1 aligns across 9 bases. CDR1 is MRHNA and CDR2 is SNTAGT in the germline V gene. The CDR3 runs 16 residues. Trimming at V came to 8 bases and at J to 0 bases, leaving 10 bases not matched to a gene. The DNA of the CDR3 is TGTGCCAGCCCCGGGACAGGGCCAATAATGAACACTGAAGCTTTCTTT. It encodes CASPGTGPIMNTEAFF.

The chain links TRBV18 to TRBJ1-1; TRBD1 aligns across 7 bases. Germline loops: CDR1 KGHSH, CDR2 LQKENI. Losses at the gene ends were 0 bases for V and 3 bases for J; bases not matched to a gene: 7. The CDR3 spans 16 residues. The CDR3 sequence: CASSPPSRGPDTEAFF. CDR3 nucleotides: TGTGCCAGCTCACCACCAAGTAGGGGGCCTGACACTGAAGCTTTCTTT.

The chain has TRBV28 and TRBJ2-1; weak D call: TRBD2 (7 bases). This CDR3 has 15 residues. V lost 2 bases and J 7 bases, leaving 15 bases between the germline ends. In germline, CDR1 is MDHEN, CDR2 SYDVKM. The chain's CDR3 is CASSLLTGGGNEQFF. Written as DNA, the CDR3 is TGTGCCAGCAGTTTACTGACGGGGGGCGGGAATGAGCAGTTCTTC.

This chain uses TRBV6-1 with TRBJ2-1, with 7 bases lining up with TRBD2. The germline V gene encodes CDR1 MNHNS and CDR2 SASEGT. CDR3 length: 16 residues. The trim removed 2 bases at V and 0 bases at J, leaving 4 bases unmatched. The CDR3, as DNA: TGTGCCAGCAGTGAACATTGGGGGGGCTCCTACAATGAGCAGTTCTTC. This translates into CASSEHWGGSYNEQFF.